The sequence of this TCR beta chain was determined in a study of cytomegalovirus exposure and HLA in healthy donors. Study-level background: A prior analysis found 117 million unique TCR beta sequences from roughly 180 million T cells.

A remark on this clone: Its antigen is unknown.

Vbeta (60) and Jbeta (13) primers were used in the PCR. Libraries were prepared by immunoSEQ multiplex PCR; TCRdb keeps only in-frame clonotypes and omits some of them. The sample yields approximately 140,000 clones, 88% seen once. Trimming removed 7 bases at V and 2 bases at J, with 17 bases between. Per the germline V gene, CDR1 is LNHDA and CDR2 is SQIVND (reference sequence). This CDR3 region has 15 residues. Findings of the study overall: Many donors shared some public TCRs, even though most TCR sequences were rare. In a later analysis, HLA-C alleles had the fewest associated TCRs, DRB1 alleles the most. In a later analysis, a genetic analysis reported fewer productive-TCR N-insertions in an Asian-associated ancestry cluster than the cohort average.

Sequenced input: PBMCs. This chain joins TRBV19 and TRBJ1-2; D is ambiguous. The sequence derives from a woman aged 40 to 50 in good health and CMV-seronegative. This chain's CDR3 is CASIPGNRKNYGYTF. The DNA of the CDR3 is TGTGCCAGTATTCCGGGAAATAGAAAAAACTATGGCTACACCTTC.